This T cell receptor (beta chain) comes out of a study of cytotoxic CD8 clonotypes in ibrutinib-treated CLL. Study in general: Each sample contained, on average, approximately 230,000 productive templates and nearly 95,000 productive rearrangements.

Overall study findings and caveats: Progressing and sustained-remission patients had different sampling times. At baseline, clonality was higher than in age-matched healthy donors and correlated with CD8+ counts. The clonality went up when patients responded to ibrutinib and dropped back toward baseline at progression.

TCRdb keeps only in-frame clones here, not all; method: immunoSEQ multiplex PCR. Among 160,000 or so clones listed, over 65% were seen once. V dropped 2 bases and J dropped 2 bases, with 15 bases sitting between them. The CDR3 extends over 16 amino acids. CDR1 and CDR2 from the germline V gene are SGHRS and YFSETQ. About this clone itself: Its matching antigen is unknown.

The chain joins TRBV5-1 to TRBJ2-3, with a weak D call TRBD2 (6 bases). The sequences come from PBMCs, collected after 12 months of ibrutinib treatment. The receptor's source is a human donor with chronic lymphocytic leukemia. The CDR3 DNA follows: TGCGCCAGCAGCTTCAGGGCGGGATCACTCACAGATACGCAGTATTTT. This encodes CASSFRAGSLTDTQYF.